This is a list of T cell receptor beta chains from one sample in a study of cytomegalovirus exposure and HLA in healthy donors. Clones were read by immunoSEQ multiplex PCR, and TCRdb kept only the in-frame ones, dropping some. The sample lists fewer than 110,000 clones, over 75% occurring once. The source material was PBMCs. The origin of the receptors is a male donor in good health and CMV-seronegative. CDR3s include the opening cysteine and the closing phenylalanine or tryptophan. Fields, in order: clone size, V gene, D gene, J gene, CDR3 DNA, CDR3 protein. A D gene is named only where the DNA matches it firmly. The size of a clone is reported for some rows only, either as once, few or many, or as a class for expanded clones.

NA	TRBV7-9	NA	TRBJ1-1	TGTGCCAGCAGCTTAAGCGGACGGGGAAACACTGAAGCTTTCTTT	CASSLSGRGNTEAFF
NA	TRBV18	TRBD2	TRBJ2-7	TGTGCCAGCTCCCGCGGGACTAGCGGGAGCTACGAGCAGTACTTC	CASSRGTSGSYEQYF
few	TRBV5-4	TRBD2	TRBJ2-1	TGTGCCAGTACTAGCGACTCCTACAATGAGCAGTTCTTC	CASTSDSYNEQFF
once	TRBV6-6	NA	TRBJ2-5	TGTGCCAGCAGTGAGCAAGAGACCCAGTACTTC	CASSEQETQYF
NA	TRBV5-1	TRBD1	TRBJ2-7	TGCGCCAGCAGCTTGGTAACAGGGGATGGGTACGAGCAGTACTTC	CASSLVTGDGYEQYF
NA	TRBV19	NA	TRBJ1-1	TGTGCCAGTAGTATAGACCGAACCGATAGACAGGAAATGAACACTGAAGCTTTCTTT	CASSIDRTDRQEMNTEAFF
NA	TRBV5-5	NA	TRBJ1-1	TGTGCCAGCAGCTTGGGGAGGGTGATAAACACTGAAGCTTTCTTT	CASSLGRVINTEAFF
NA	TRBV27	NA	TRBJ2-7	TGTGCCAGCAGTTTTAGGGGGGGGAGCTCCTACGAGCAGTACTTC	CASSFRGGSSYEQYF
NA	TRBV6-1	NA	TRBJ1-3	TGTGCCAATGGTGGCCCAGCTGGAAACACCATATATTTT	CANGGPAGNTIYF
NA	TRBV7-8	TRBD1	TRBJ2-5	TGTGCCAGCAGCTTAAGGGGGGACAGGGAAGAGACCCAGTACTTC	CASSLRGDREETQYF
NA	TRBV14	NA	TRBJ1-1	TGTGCCAGCAGCCAAGCTCGTGAAGCTTTCTTT	CASSQAREAFF
NA	TRBV6-1	NA	TRBJ1-3	TGTGCCAGCAGTGAAATCGAGGCAATCTCTGGAAACACCATATATTTT	CASSEIEAISGNTIYF
NA	TRBV10-3	NA	TRBJ2-2	TGTGCCATCAGTGAAGGTGGGGGGACCGGGGAGCTGTTTTTT	CAISEGGGTGELFF